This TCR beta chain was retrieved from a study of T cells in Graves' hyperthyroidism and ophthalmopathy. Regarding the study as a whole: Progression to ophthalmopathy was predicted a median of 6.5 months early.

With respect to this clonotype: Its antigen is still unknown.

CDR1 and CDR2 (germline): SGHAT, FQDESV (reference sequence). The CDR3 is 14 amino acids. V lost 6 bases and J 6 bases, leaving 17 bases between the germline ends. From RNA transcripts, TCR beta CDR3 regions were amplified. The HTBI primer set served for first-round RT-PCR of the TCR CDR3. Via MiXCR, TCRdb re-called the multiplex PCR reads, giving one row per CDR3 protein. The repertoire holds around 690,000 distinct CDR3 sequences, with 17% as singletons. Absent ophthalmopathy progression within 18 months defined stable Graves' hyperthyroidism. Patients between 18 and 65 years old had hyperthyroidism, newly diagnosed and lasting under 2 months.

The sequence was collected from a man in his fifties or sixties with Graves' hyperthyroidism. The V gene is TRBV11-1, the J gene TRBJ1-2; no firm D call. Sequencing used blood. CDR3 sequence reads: CASSLSGNHDGYTF. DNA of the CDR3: TGTGCCAGCAGTCTCTCCGGGAACCACGATGGCTACACCTTC.